The entry that follows covers one T cell receptor beta chain sequence. These data are taken from a study of T cell changes during pregnancy in multiple sclerosis. Measured with immunoSEQ multiplex PCR; TCRdb has only the in-frame clones, and not every one. Of about 36,000 clones listed, more than 75% are singletons. This CDR3 has 17 residues. Per the germline V gene, CDR1 is SEHNR and CDR2 is FQNEAQ (reference sequence). The J segment lost 8 bases and the V segment lost 3 bases, leaving 15 bases of the junction unmatched. This sequence joins TRBV7-9 and TRBJ1-2; 10 nucleotides match TRBD1. Sequenced material: CD4+ T cells from peripheral blood mononuclear cells, taken in the first trimester of pregnancy. This clonotype was obtained from a female donor with multiple sclerosis, enrolled in a pregnancy study. The CDR3 spells CASSFLRTAGTGDGYTF. The CDR3 DNA sequence: TGTGCCAGCAGCTTTCTGAGGACTGCCGGGACAGGGGACGGCTACACCTTC.